This T cell receptor (beta chain) was profiled in a study of beta chain features in type 1 diabetes. Findings of the study overall: Type 1 diabetes patients had TCRB CDR3s that were shorter (moderately but significantly so) in all four CD4+ subsets. More deletions and fewer insertions at VDJ junctions were found in patients with type 1 diabetes.

Germline CDR1 SGHTA, CDR2 FQGNSA. The CDR3 runs 14 residues. V lost 5 bases and J lost 7, with 17 bases in between. The whole isolated RNA underwent reverse transcription, so sequencing captured expressed TCRB transcripts. Some 3.4 million reads were obtained on average from naive, central memory and regulatory T cell samples. Sequencing used immunoSEQ multiplex PCR; TCRdb keeps in-frame clones, though not all of them. The table shows hundreds of thousands of clones, with around 15% occurring only once. Comment on this clone: What it binds is unknown.

The V and J genes are TRBV7-2 and TRBJ1-2, with D maybe TRBD1 (5 bases). Sample: naive CD4+ T cells from blood. This sequence originates from a man aged 18-30 years in good health. The CDR3 DNA reads as TGTGCCAGCAGCCCGTCGGCGGGACCTCCTGGCTACACCTTC. It specifies CASSPSAGPPGYTF. The full variable domain, completed using reference TRBV7-2 and TRBJ1-2, is GAGVSQSPSNKVTEKGKDVELRCDPISGHTALYWYRQSLGQGLEFLIYFQGNSAPDKSGLPSDRFSAERTGGSVSTLTIQRTQQEDSAVYLCASSPSAGPPGYTFGSGTRLTVV.